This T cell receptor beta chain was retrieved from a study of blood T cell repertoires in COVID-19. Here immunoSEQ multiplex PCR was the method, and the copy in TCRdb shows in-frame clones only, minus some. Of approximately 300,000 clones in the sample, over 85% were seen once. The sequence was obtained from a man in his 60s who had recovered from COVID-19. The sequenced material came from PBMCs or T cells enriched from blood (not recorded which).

The DNA for the CDR3 is TGCGCCAGCAGCCAAGAGAAACTAGCCTACAATGAGCAGTTCTTC. Translating it yields CASSQEKLAYNEQFF. The chain uses TRBV4-3 and TRBJ2-1, with D possibly TRBD2 on 5 matching bases. Germline V gives CDR1 LGHNA, CDR2 YSLEER. The V gene lost 0 bases and the J gene lost 2 bases, with 8 bases spanning the gap. The CDR3 consists of 15 residues.